This TCR beta chain was identified during a study of blood T cells in healthy people across ages. This clonotype was seen only once. Using a J-beta primer mix together with a sample-barcoded 5' primer, a second PCR was run for roughly 6 to 12 cycles. Each CDR3 protein gets one entry after TCRdb re-called the 5' RACE reads with MiXCR. The table lists hundreds of thousands of distinct CDR3 sequences, 25% to 30% of them singletons. Sequencing was done on a sample of blood. The TCR comes from a woman of 80 years or more in good health.

This CDR3 reads CASSIDRTYNEQFF. CDR3 DNA sequence: TGTGCCAGCAGCATCGACAGGACCTACAATGAGCAGTTCTTC. The chain recombines TRBV7-9 with TRBJ2-1; perhaps TRBD1 as D (6 bases). CDR1 is SEHNR, CDR2 FQNEAQ, per germline (reference sequence). Deletions cut 5 bases from V and 2 bases from J, with 10 bases between. The CDR3 contains 14 residues.